What follows are 4 T cell receptor beta chains derived from one specimen sequenced in a study of blood T cells in healthy people across ages. Using a J-beta primer mix together with a sample-barcoded 5' primer, a second PCR was run for about 6 to 12 cycles. MiXCR, run by TCRdb on the 5' RACE reads, gives a single entry per CDR3 protein. Among some 920,000 distinct CDR3 sequences listed, about 51% were seen once. Sequenced: blood. These receptors came from a woman aged 60 to 75 in good health.

This clonotype was found a few times. The chain links TRBV7-7 to TRBJ2-3; D might be TRBD2 (5 bases). The germline V gene has CDR1 SSHAT and CDR2 FNYEAQ (reference sequence). Trimming pared 11 bases from V and 8 bases from J, leaving 11 bases between. The CDR3 is 10 amino acids. The CDR3 sequence is CAVGESTQYF. CDR3 nucleotides: TGTGCCGTCGGGGAGAGTACGCAGTATTTT.

Notes on this clonotype: A read error may be the cause here, since a much bigger clone is one base away. The rearrangement links TRBV20-1 to TRBJ2-5; D gene unclear. The CDR3 runs 13 residues. The V gene's germline CDR1 is DFQATT and CDR2 SNEGSKA (reference sequence). V shed 0 bases and J shed 11 bases, with 16 bases lying between them. CDR3 DNA sequence: TGCAGTGCTAGAGACCGAACCTGGGGTGAGCAGTACTTC. The encoded protein is CSARDRTWGEQYF.

V is TRBV7-9 and J is TRBJ2-5, with a possible D match to TRBD2 (6 bases). This CDR3 has 13 residues. The V and J ends lost 7 bases and 11 bases respectively, with 20 bases between them. Germline assignment: CDR1 SEHNR and CDR2 FQNEAQ (reference sequence). DNA for the CDR3: TGTGCCAGCACGAAGGCGGGACCAAATGAGCAGTACTTC. Protein product: CASTKAGPNEQYF.

The CDR3 DNA reads as TGTGCCAGCAGTCCCCAAGCGGGAGGGCCGTTGGGTGAGCAGTTCTTC. Residues: CASSPQAGGPLGEQFF. The genes are TRBV12-3 or TRBV12-4 and TRBJ2-1, with 10 bases that match TRBD2. There are 16 residues in the CDR3. V trimming: 5 bases; J trimming: 9 bases; junction bases outside the gene matches: 13.